A selection of T cell receptor beta chains follows, all from one sample in a study of T cells in Graves' hyperthyroidism and ophthalmopathy. TCRdb passed the multiplex PCR reads through MiXCR, listing each CDR3 protein once. The sample yields roughly 420,000 distinct CDR3 sequences, around 16% seen once. The specimen was blood. The receptors originated from a woman between 18 and 29 years old with Graves' hyperthyroidism. Each CDR3 is given with its conserved first and last residue. Fields, in order: D gene, V gene, clone size, J gene, CDR3 DNA, CDR3 protein. A D gene is named only where the DNA matches it firmly. Not every row has a clone size; where given, it reads once, few, many or a size class.

TRBD1	TRBV7-6	-	TRBJ1-6	TGTGCCAGCAGCTTAGTGACAGGGTGGCGATCACCCCTCCACTTT	CASSLVTGWRSPLHF
TRBD2	TRBV7-9	-	TRBJ2-1	TGTGCCAGCAGCTTCCCACGTTTGACTAGCGGTGAATACAATGAGCAGTTCTTC	CASSFPRLTSGEYNEQFF
TRBD2	TRBV12-5	many	TRBJ2-7	TGTGCTAGTGGTGGGGGCCGGACTAGCGGGGACAGGAACGAGCAGTACTTC	CASGGGRTSGDRNEQYF
-	TRBV12-3/TRBV12-4	many	TRBJ1-2	TGTGCCAGCAACAGTAACTATGGCTACACCTTC	CASNSNYGYTF
-	TRBV13	-	TRBJ1-2	TGTGCCAGCAGCTTGGGCCGTAGGGCCGTCGATGGCTACACCTTC	CASSLGRRAVDGYTF
-	TRBV30	many	TRBJ1-5	TGTGCCTGGAGTGTATTCCCTCAGCCCCAGCATTTT	CAWSVFPQPQHF
TRBD1	TRBV6-2/TRBV6-3	many	TRBJ2-5	TGTGCCAGCAGTTACCCATCCAGGGGGCAAGAGACCCAGTACTTC	CASSYPSRGQETQYF
-	TRBV12-3/TRBV12-4	-	TRBJ1-1	TGTGCCAGCAGTTCCCTTAGCCGGAACACTGAAGCTTTCTTT	CASSSLSRNTEAFF
TRBD1	TRBV5-1	many	TRBJ1-6	TGCGCCAGCAGCTTGGAGGGACAGCCGAATTCACCCCTCCACTTT	CASSLEGQPNSPLHF
TRBD1	TRBV12-3/TRBV12-4	many	TRBJ2-4	TGTGCCAGCAGGGGCCGGGACAGGCCATCCCGTGGTTCCAAAAACATTCAGTACTTC	CASRGRDRPSRGSKNIQYF
TRBD1	TRBV3-1	-	TRBJ2-1	TGTGCCAGCAGCTGGTACCGAGCCGGGACAGAGTTCAATGAGCAGTTCTTC	CASSWYRAGTEFNEQFF
TRBD2	TRBV11-2	many	TRBJ2-1	TGTGCCAGCAGCCGGACTAGCGGGGGTTACAATGAGCAGTTCTTC	CASSRTSGGYNEQFF
TRBD2	TRBV7-6	many	TRBJ2-5	TGTGCCAGCAGCGCTAGCGGGAGTGGAGAGACCCAGTACTTC	CASSASGSGETQYF
-	TRBV5-5	many	TRBJ1-6	TGTGCCAGCAGCTCCAGTTTCTCCTATAATTCACCCCTCCACTTT	CASSSSFSYNSPLHF
-	TRBV29-1	-	TRBJ2-5	TGCAGCGTTGCAGCCCTCGAGAGAACCCAGTACTTC	CSVAALERTQYF
TRBD1	TRBV3-1	few	TRBJ1-4	TGTGCCAGCAGCCAAGCTCAGGGGGCAGGGGAAAAACTGTTTTTT	CASSQAQGAGEKLFF
-	TRBV19	few	TRBJ1-2	TGTGCCAGTAATACAGAGTCTCTTAACTATGGCTACACCTTC	CASNTESLNYGYTF
-	TRBV19	-	TRBJ1-3	TGTGCCAGTAGAGAAGGGGGGCACACCATATATTTT	CASREGGHTIYF
-	TRBV12-3/TRBV12-4	few	TRBJ1-5	TGTGCCAGCTCCTATCACAACTATCAGCCCCAGCATTTT	CASSYHNYQPQHF
-	TRBV5-1	many	TRBJ2-2	TGCGCCAGCAGCTTAACAACAGGGCCCACCGGGGAGCTGTTTTTT	CASSLTTGPTGELFF
-	TRBV11-3	few	TRBJ1-2	TGTGCCAGCAGCTTAGATTCCTGGGGGCTTTTTGGCTACACCTTC	CASSLDSWGLFGYTF
TRBD1	TRBV28	many	TRBJ2-7	TGTGCCACCCGGGACAGCCTACGCGAGCAGTACTTC	CATRDSLREQYF